This T cell receptor (beta chain) was observed in a study of blood T cell repertoires in COVID-19. About the study: Italy, Spain and the United States were the sources of the convalescent and acute COVID-19 samples. T cells, B-cell-depleted T cells, or PBMCs supplied cDNA or gDNA.

As originally analysed: For nucleated cells, counts were estimated from reference gene primer amplification. The data were produced by immunoSEQ multiplex PCR, yet TCRdb's version contains in-frame clones alone and is incomplete. The V and J calls and clone size are taken from that table; D and trimming were inferred from the DNA. The sample has roughly 240,000 clones; roughly 85% are singletons. Across about two dozen US areas, participants ranged in age from about 18 to 90 years. The CDR3 totals 13 residues. Trimming took 9 bases from V and 4 from J; bases not matched to a gene: 8. Germline loops: CDR1 LNHDA, CDR2 SQIVND (reference sequence).

The chain recombines TRBV19 with TRBJ1-2; 7 bases match TRBD1. The specimen sequenced was PBMCs or T cells enriched from blood (not recorded which). The source is a woman in her fifties or sixties with acute COVID-19. CDR3 in amino acids: CASWGQRSYGYTF. DNA of the CDR3: TGTGCCAGCTGGGGACAGCGCTCCTATGGCTACACCTTC.